One sample yielded the 20 T cell receptor beta chains listed below, sequenced in a study of technical replicates of blood from several donors. TCRdb keeps only in-frame clones here, not all; method: immunoSEQ multiplex PCR. This sample has approximately 8,000 clones, with roughly nine tenths found just once. The sequencing input was PBMCs. These receptors all stem from a human donor in good health.

The chain combines TRBV7-3 with TRBJ2-3; the D gene is possibly TRBD2 (6 bases). Per the germline V gene, CDR1 is SGHTA and CDR2 is FQGTGA. V lost 7 bases, J lost 4 bases, and 12 bases lay in between. The CDR3 loop spans 13 amino acids. The CDR3 coding sequence is TGTGCCAGCACCATGGGGGAGGCAGATACGCAGTATTTT. This translates into CASTMGEADTQYF.

The CDR3 protein is CASSGPSGSLERADTQYF. The CDR3 DNA reads as TGTGCCAGCTCGGGACCTAGCGGGAGTCTAGAGCGGGCAGATACGCAGTATTTT. The chain joins TRBV28 to TRBJ2-3; 10 nucleotides align to TRBD2. CDR3 length: 18 amino acids. Germline CDR1 reads MDHEN; CDR2 reads SYDVKM. The J segment lost 4 bases and the V segment lost 8 bases, leaving 18 bases of the junction unmatched.

The chain is built from TRBV7-2 and TRBJ2-2; 10 bases are a match to TRBD1. Germline CDR1 reads SGHTA; CDR2 reads FQGNSA. Trimming cost V 5 bases and J 4 bases; bases outside gene matches: 7. This CDR3 contains 16 residues. CDR3 sequence: CASSRRQGAGTGELFF. CDR3 DNA sequence: TGTGCCAGCAGCCGCCGACAGGGGGCAGGCACCGGGGAGCTGTTTTTT. Using reference TRBV7-2 and TRBJ2-2 for the parts outside the CDR3, the full variable domain is GAGVSQSPSNKVTEKGKDVELRCDPISGHTALYWYRQSLGQGLEFLIYFQGNSAPDKSGLPSDRFSAERTGGSVSTLTIQRTQQEDSAVYLCASSRRQGAGTGELFFGEGSRLTVL.

This clone has only one observation. The chain employs TRBV11-2 and TRBJ2-2; 7 bases map to TRBD2. Trimming at V came to 7 bases and at J to 1 base, leaving 12 bases not matched to a gene. The germline CDR1 and CDR2 sequences are SGHAT and FQNNGV. The CDR3 contains 17 residues. The CDR3 DNA reads as TGTGCCAGCATTCCTGGGGGGGGAGGGTTGAACACCGGGGAGCTGTTTTTT. This translates into CASIPGGGGLNTGELFF. Combining the CDR3 with reference TRBV11-2 and TRBJ2-2 gives the whole variable domain EAGVAQSPRYKIIEKRQSVAFWCNPISGHATLYWYQQILGQGPKLLIQFQNNGVVDDSQLPKDRFSAERLKGVDSTLKIQPAKLEDSAVYLCASIPGGGGLNTGELFFGEGSRLTVL.

This chain uses TRBV13 with TRBJ2-7; a weak D match, TRBD1 (6 bases). The CDR3 runs to 18 residues. In germline, CDR1 is PRHDT, CDR2 FYEKMQ (reference sequence). With 2 bases removed from V and 5 bases from J, the gap between germline ends came to 25 bases. The CDR3 DNA is TGTGCCAGCAGCTTAAGATTTCGATACGAGGGGGAAGCCGACGAGCAGTACTTC. Its protein is CASSLRFRYEGEADEQYF.

This chain joins TRBV29-1 and TRBJ2-5; weak D call: TRBD2 (7 bases). The V and J ends lost 4 bases and 4 bases respectively, with 16 bases between them. Germline CDR1 SQVTM, CDR2 ANQGSEA. The length of the CDR3 is 14 residues. The CDR3 reads CSVGWGGGRETQYF. The DNA of the CDR3 is TGCAGCGTTGGGTGGGGAGGGGGGCGAGAGACCCAGTACTTC.

The table lists this clone with a few counts. The chain recombines TRBV25-1 with TRBJ2-2; the match to TRBD1 covers 8 bases. V lost 3 bases, J lost 3 bases, and 0 bases stayed unmatched. Germline V gene data show CDR1 as MGHDK and CDR2 as SYGVNS. The CDR3 is made up of 14 amino acids. The CDR3 DNA is TGTGCCAGCAGTGAGGACAGGGACACCGGGGAGCTGTTTTTT. Encoded protein: CASSEDRDTGELFF.

This chain joins TRBV7-9 and TRBJ2-1; 7 nucleotides match TRBD1. The junction had 9 bases not matched to a gene; V was cut back by 4 bases and J by 0 bases. The CDR3 runs 17 residues. Germline V gene sequence: CDR1 SEHNR, CDR2 FQNEAQ (reference sequence). DNA of the CDR3: TGTGCCAGCAGCTCGTCACAGGGGCCCGACTCCTACAATGAGCAGTTCTTC. Translating gives CASSSSQGPDSYNEQFF. The variable domain in full, with the rest retrieved from reference TRBV7-9 and TRBJ2-1, is DTGVSQNPRHKITKRGQNVTFRCDPISEHNRLYWYRQTLGQGPEFLTYFQNEAQLEKSRLLSDRFSAERPKGSFSTLEIQRTEQGDSAMYLCASSSSQGPDSYNEQFFGPGTRLTVL.

The chain has TRBV13 and TRBJ2-3, with D tentatively TRBD2 (5 bases). The germline V and J ends were trimmed by 4 bases and 3 bases, with 5 bases remaining between them. CDR1 PRHDT and CDR2 FYEKMQ come from the germline V gene (reference sequence). This CDR3 spans 12 amino acids. CDR3 sequence: CASSSGTDTQYF. The CDR3 nucleotides are TGTGCCAGCAGCTCGGGGACAGATACGCAGTATTTT.

The chain is built from TRBV7-5 and TRBJ1-2; TRBD1 reflects the table's D call only, with no check against the DNA. TRBV7-5 is a pseudogene locus. The CDR3 spans 16 residues. The CDR3 here is CVRSLEPPEGVEGYTF. The CDR3 bases are TGTGTCAGAAGCTTAGAACCCCCCGAGGGGGTGGAGGGCTACACCTTC.

The gene calls are TRBV19 and TRBJ2-5; 11 bases match TRBD2. V dropped 5 bases and J dropped 3; count of bases not matched to a gene: 5. Per germline, CDR1 LNHDA and CDR2 SQIVND (reference sequence). The CDR3 extends over 15 amino acids. CDR3 sequence (DNA): TGTGCCAGTAGTCGTAGCGGGAGGGCCGAAGAGACCCAGTACTTC. It yields the protein CASSRSGRAEETQYF. The full variable domain, in which reference TRBV19 and TRBJ2-5 provide the parts outside the CDR3, is DGGITQSPKYLFRKEGQNVTLSCEQNLNHDAMYWYRQDPGQGLRLIYYSQIVNDFQKGDIAEGYSVSREKKESFPLTVTSAQKNPTAFYLCASSRSGRAEETQYFGPGTRLLVL.

The rearrangement joins TRBV29-1 to TRBJ2-7; maybe TRBD2 (6 bases). This CDR3 spans 12 amino acids. Germline loops: CDR1 SQVTM, CDR2 ANQGSEA. With 4 bases removed from V and 3 bases from J, the gap between germline ends came to 10 bases. CDR3 loop: CSVAGDFYEQYF. The CDR3 DNA follows: TGCAGCGTTGCTGGGGACTTCTACGAGCAGTACTTC.

The chain combines TRBV10-3 with TRBJ1-1; 8 bases agree with TRBD1. The germline CDR1 and CDR2 sequences are ENHRY and SYGVKD. Trimming took 6 bases from V and 1 from J; bases not matched to a gene: 4. CDR3 length equals 14 residues. As DNA, the CDR3 is TGTGCCATCAGCCCACAGGGGGGGAACACTGAAGCTTTCTTT. Amino acid sequence: CAISPQGGNTEAFF.

The chain recombines TRBV5-6 with TRBJ1-1, with D tentatively TRBD1 (5 bases). Germline values: CDR1 SGHDT, CDR2 YYEEEE. V was cut by 0 bases and J by 4 bases, with 13 bases left in between. This CDR3 is 15 amino acids long. The CDR3 sequence: CASSLVPGSTTEAFF. The CDR3 DNA sequence: TGTGCCAGCAGCTTGGTTCCAGGGTCGACCACTGAAGCTTTCTTT.

The chain carries TRBV5-1 and TRBJ1-2, with 7 bases lining up with TRBD1. Germline CDR1 SGHRS, CDR2 YFSETQ. With V trimmed by 0 bases and J by 4 bases, 6 bases remained unmatched. The CDR3 covers 15 residues. The CDR3 bases are TGCGCCAGCAGCTTGGCGGCAGGGGGTGGCTATGGCTACACCTTC. Protein: CASSLAAGGGYGYTF. Full variable domain (remainder filled in from reference TRBV5-1 and TRBJ1-2): KAGVTQTPRYLIKTRGQQVTLSCSPISGHRSVSWYQQTPGQGLQFLFEYFSETQRNKGNFPGRFSGRQFSNSRSEMNVSTLELGDSALYLCASSLAAGGGYGYTFGSGTRLTVV.

This chain joins TRBV13 and TRBJ2-7; 10 bases map to TRBD1. J gave up 2 bases and V 5 bases, and 3 bases lay outside the gene matches. CDR3 length: 14 residues. Per germline, CDR1 PRHDT and CDR2 FYEKMQ (reference sequence). CDR3 sequence: CASSPGTGAYEQYF. In DNA form, the CDR3 reads TGTGCCAGCAGCCCCGGGACAGGGGCCTACGAGCAGTACTTC.

The CDR3 DNA reads as TGTGCCAGCAGTGAATACCCTAGCGGGAGGGGCACAGATACGCAGTATTTT. Its protein product is CASSEYPSGRGTDTQYF. V gene TRBV25-1 combines with J gene TRBJ2-3, with 12 bases matching TRBD2. The CDR3 sequence is 17 residues long. CDR1 MGHDK and CDR2 SYGVNS come from the germline V gene. The ends lost 0 bases at V and 1 base at J; junction bases unmatched: 2.

The V gene is TRBV4-1, the J gene TRBJ2-7; D remains ambiguous. There are 13 residues in the CDR3. Germline CDR1 is MGHRA and CDR2 is YSYEKL. Trimming removed 1 base at V and 2 bases at J, with 6 bases between. Here the CDR3 reads CASSQGLAYEQYF. The CDR3 bases are TGCGCCAGCAGCCAAGGCCTAGCCTACGAGCAGTACTTC.

The gene calls are TRBV28 and TRBJ2-1; D may be TRBD2 (6 bases). From germline, CDR1 is MDHEN and CDR2 SYDVKM. CDR3 length: 18 amino acids. Trimming cost V 7 bases and J 3 bases, with 25 bases left between them. CDR3 bases: TGTGCCAGCACCCTCATTGGGACTCCAGAAAATTACTACAATGAGCAGTTCTTC. It specifies CASTLIGTPENYYNEQFF.

The chain has TRBV5-1 and TRBJ2-1, with TRBD2 matching over 8 bases. After removal of 5 bases from V and 4 bases from J, the junction contained 2 bases not matched to a gene. This CDR3 has 13 amino acids. Per germline, CDR1 SGHRS and CDR2 YFSETQ. The CDR3 DNA reads TGCGCCAGCAGTGGCGGGGGGTACAATGAGCAGTTCTTC. Protein product: CASSGGGYNEQFF.